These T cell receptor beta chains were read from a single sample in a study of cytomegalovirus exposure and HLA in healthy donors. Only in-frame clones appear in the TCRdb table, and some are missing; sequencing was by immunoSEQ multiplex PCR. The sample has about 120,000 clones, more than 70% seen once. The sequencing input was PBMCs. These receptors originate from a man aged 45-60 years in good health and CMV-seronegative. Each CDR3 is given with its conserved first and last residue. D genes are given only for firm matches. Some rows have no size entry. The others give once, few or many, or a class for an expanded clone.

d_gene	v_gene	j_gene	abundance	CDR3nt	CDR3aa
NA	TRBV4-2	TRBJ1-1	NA	TGTGCCAGCAGCCAAGATAGAGGGATGAACACTGAAGCTTTCTTT	CASSQDRGMNTEAFF
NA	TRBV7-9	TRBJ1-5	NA	TGTGCCAGCAGCTTAAAGGCGGATCAGCCCCAGCATTTT	CASSLKADQPQHF
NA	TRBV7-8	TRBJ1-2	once	TGTGCCAGCTCTCCGGCGAGGGACTATGGCTATGGCTACCCCTTC	CASSPARDYGYGYPF
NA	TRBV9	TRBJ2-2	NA	TGTGCCAGCAGCGTAAGGGGGGGACTATCCACCGGGGAGCTGTTTTTT	CASSVRGGLSTGELFF
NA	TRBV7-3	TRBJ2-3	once	TGTGCCAGCAGCGTACAGGGTATGCCAGATACGCAGTATTTT	CASSVQGMPDTQYF
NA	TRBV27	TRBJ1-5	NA	TGTGCCAGCAGTTTAGCAGGGGAACTCAATCAGCCCCAGCATTTT	CASSLAGELNQPQHF
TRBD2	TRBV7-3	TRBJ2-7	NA	TGTGCCAGCAGCTTAAGTGGGGTAGCGGGAGGCCCCCGGGAGCAGTACTTC	CASSLSGVAGGPREQYF
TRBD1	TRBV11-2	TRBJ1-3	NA	TGTGCCAGCAGCTTTGGACAGGGTGGAAACACCATATATTTT	CASSFGQGGNTIYF
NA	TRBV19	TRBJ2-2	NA	TGTGCCAGTAGCCGAGGGAGCGACACCGGGGAGCTGTTTTTT	CASSRGSDTGELFF
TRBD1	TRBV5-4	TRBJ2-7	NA	TGTGCCAGCAGCTACCCGGGACAGGGGTCCTACGAGCAGTACTTC	CASSYPGQGSYEQYF
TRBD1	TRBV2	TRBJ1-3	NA	TGTGCCAGCAGTCGCGACAGGGGGGCTGGAAACACCATATATTTT	CASSRDRGAGNTIYF
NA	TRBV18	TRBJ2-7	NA	TGTGCCAGCTCACTATGGACAGCGGAACCCTCCTACGAGCAGTACTTC	CASSLWTAEPSYEQYF
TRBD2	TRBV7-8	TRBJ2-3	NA	TGTGCCAGCACCGTCACCGCGGCGGGGGGGCCATCGGATACGCAGTATTTT	CASTVTAAGGPSDTQYF
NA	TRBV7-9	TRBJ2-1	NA	TGTGCCAGCAGCTTAGTGGGTCTAGACCATGAGCAGTTCTTC	CASSLVGLDHEQFF
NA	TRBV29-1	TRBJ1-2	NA	TGCAGCGTTGAAGATCGAGGCACGGGGAAGATCGGCTACACCTTC	CSVEDRGTGKIGYTF
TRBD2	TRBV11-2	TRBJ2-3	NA	TGTGCCAGCAGCTTTATCGTCCCGGGACTAGCGGGAGTGGATACGCAGTATTTT	CASSFIVPGLAGVDTQYF
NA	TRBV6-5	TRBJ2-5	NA	TGTGCCAGCAGTTACTCAAAGCGAAGAGAGACCCAGTACTTC	CASSYSKRRETQYF
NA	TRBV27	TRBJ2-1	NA	TGTGCCAGCAGATCAACAGGGCGGAGGAACAATGAGCAGTTCTTC	CASRSTGRRNNEQFF
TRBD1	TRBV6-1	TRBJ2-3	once	TGTGCCAGTGACAGGGATTTTGCAGATACGCAGTATTTT	CASDRDFADTQYF
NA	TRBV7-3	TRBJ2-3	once	TGTGCCAGCAGCTTAACAGCGAGCTACAGCACAGATACGCAGTATTTT	CASSLTASYSTDTQYF
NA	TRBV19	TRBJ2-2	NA	TGTGCCAGTAGTCCTGACTTGGCGGGGTCCTTTCACACCGGGGAGCTGTTTTTT	CASSPDLAGSFHTGELFF
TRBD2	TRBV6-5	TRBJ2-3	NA	TGTGCCAGCAGCACCCCCACGGGGGGAGCAGATACGCAGTATTTT	CASSTPTGGADTQYF
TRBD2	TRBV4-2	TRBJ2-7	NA	TGTGCCAGCAGCCAAGAGGGACTAGCGGGATTAAAGGAGCAGTACTTC	CASSQEGLAGLKEQYF
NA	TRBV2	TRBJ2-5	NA	TGTGCCAGCGTTCGGGGGTTGGAAGGCGAGACCCAGTACTTC	CASVRGLEGETQYF
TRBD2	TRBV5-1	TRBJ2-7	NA	TGCGCCAGCAGCTCCTCTGGGCGGGGGATCTACGAGCAGTACTTC	CASSSSGRGIYEQYF
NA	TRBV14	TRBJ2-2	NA	TGTGCCAGCAGCCAAGACGATATCAGGAACACCGGGGAGCTGTTTTTT	CASSQDDIRNTGELFF
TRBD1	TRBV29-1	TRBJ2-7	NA	TGCAGCGTTGCCGGGACAGGGAGTCCCTACGAGCAGTACTTC	CSVAGTGSPYEQYF
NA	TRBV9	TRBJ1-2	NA	TGTGCCAGCAGCTTAACTTCGGGGGACTACACCTTC	CASSLTSGDYTF
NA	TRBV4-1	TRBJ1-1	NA	TGCGCCAGCAGCCAAGGTAACGGGTGCGAGGCTTTCTTT	CASSQGNGCEAFF
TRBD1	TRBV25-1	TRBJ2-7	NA	TGTGCCAGCAGTGAATCCGGGACAGGGGACTACGAGCAGTACTTC	CASSESGTGDYEQYF
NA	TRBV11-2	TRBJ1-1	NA	TGTGCCAGCAGCTCCCCCGCAGGGCCGCAGGCTGAAGCTTTCTTT	CASSSPAGPQAEAFF
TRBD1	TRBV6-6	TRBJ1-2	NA	TGTGCCAGCATTCCACTACCAAGGGGGCCCTATGGCTACACCTTC	CASIPLPRGPYGYTF